This TCR beta chain is drawn from a study of Tregs in tolerant kidney transplant recipients. The study's findings and limits: Expanding Tregs on activated donor B cells appeared to best identify donor-specific TCRbeta clones. Biological reproducibility was not directly addressed in this study.

This clone was observed a handful of times. The target antigen is unknown. CDR1 PRHDT and CDR2 FYEKMQ come from the germline V gene (reference sequence). The CDR3 runs to 14 residues. V lost 5 bases and J lost 10; bases outside the gene matches: 8. TCRdb's copy holds only in-frame clones and misses some; the assay was immunoSEQ multiplex PCR. The sample contains some 240,000 clones, about four fifths of which appear only once. Thawed PBMCs were FACS-sorted into unstimulated CD4+CD25+CD127- regulatory T cells, CD4+CD25- non-regulatory cells, CD4 and CD8 cells. This chain connects TRBV13 to TRBJ2-7, with TRBD2 matching 13 bases. The source material was CD4+ T cells from blood. The sequence derives from a human donor in good health. Here the CDR3 reads CASSPRRTSGSQYF. The DNA of the CDR3 is TGTGCCAGCAGCCCCCGGCGGACTAGCGGGAGCCAGTACTTC.